Included here is one TCR beta chain sequence, with context. What it binds is not known. Time point meaning: week 35, safety follow-up. The content of each vaccine dose was 300 ug of mutant IDH1 20-mer peptide, and topical imiquimod accompanied it. Eight vaccinations reached patients in weeks 1, 3, 5, 7, 11, 15, 19 and 23. This sample was included in a study of a mutant IDH1 vaccine in newly diagnosed glioma. The wider study: Those enrolled had earlier been treated with radiotherapy, temozolomide, or both, mostly both.

The method was immunoSEQ multiplex PCR; TCRdb's version includes in-frame clones alone and lacks a portion of them. The sample lists some 46,000 clones; 85% to 95% were seen once. Germline loops: CDR1 PRHDT, CDR2 FYEKMQ (reference sequence). The germline V and J ends were trimmed by 2 bases and 3 bases, with 16 bases remaining between them. The CDR3 has 17 amino acids. This chain uses TRBV13 with TRBJ2-2; maybe TRBD2 (6 bases). The input for sequencing was PBMCs, taken from a glioma patient whose treatment included an IDH1 peptide vaccine. The TCR sequence derives from a man aged 50 to 60 with glioma. CDR3 residues: CASSLMLAEPYTGELFF. CDR3 sequence (DNA): TGTGCCAGCAGCTTAATGTTAGCGGAACCCTACACCGGGGAGCTGTTTTTT.